These T cell receptor beta chains were read from a single sample in a study of OX40 agonist ivuxolimab in advanced cancers. Clones were sequenced by immunoSEQ multiplex PCR, and TCRdb holds only the in-frame ones, with some missing. Of roughly 90,000 clones in the sample, approximately 91% were seen once. The sample in question was CD4+ or CD8+ T cells sorted from blood, obtained in a trial of the OX40 agonist ivuxolimab. The receptor set was obtained from an adult with an advanced solid tumor such as melanoma, head and neck, liver or kidney cancer. The CDR3 runs from the conserved cysteine through the conserved F or W. D genes are given only for firm matches. A clone size is listed for some rows: how often the clone was seen (once, few, many), or a class if it is expanded.

clone_size j_call d_call v_call cdr3_aa cdr3_nt
NA TRBJ1-4 NA TRBV18 CASSARGGENEKLFF TGTGCCAGCTCAGCGAGGGGGGGCGAAAATGAAAAACTGTTTTTT
NA TRBJ1-1 TRBD1 TRBV27 CASSRTGSMDTEAFF TGTGCCAGCAGCAGGACAGGGTCGATGGACACTGAAGCTTTCTTT
few TRBJ1-4 TRBD1 TRBV28 CASSHPNPGQGPNEKLFF TGTGCCAGCAGTCATCCGAACCCTGGACAGGGCCCTAATGAAAAACTGTTTTTT
NA TRBJ2-3 NA TRBV7-8 CASSSRRYSTDTQYF TGTGCCAGCAGCAGCCGGCGCTACAGCACAGATACGCAGTATTTT
NA TRBJ2-1 TRBD2 TRBV7-3 CASSDYTSGGGNEQFF TGTGCCAGCAGCGACTATACTAGCGGGGGCGGGAATGAGCAGTTCTTC
NA TRBJ2-2 TRBD1 TRBV5-1 CASSSDGTGQNTGELFF TGCGCCAGCAGCTCAGATGGGACAGGTCAGAACACCGGGGAGCTGTTTTTT
NA TRBJ1-5 NA TRBV2 CAIGLGVNSNQPQHF TGTGCCATAGGGTTGGGGGTTAATAGCAATCAGCCCCAGCATTTT
NA TRBJ1-2 TRBD1 TRBV5-6 CASSTTGVNGYTF TGTGCCAGCAGCACGACAGGGGTAAATGGCTACACCTTC
NA TRBJ1-1 NA TRBV5-1 CASSSRVETEAFF TGCGCCAGCAGCTCCAGGGTTGAAACTGAAGCTTTCTTT
NA TRBJ2-2 NA TRBV18 CASSPPNYSDSAGELFF TGTGCCAGCTCACCACCGAATTATAGCGACAGTGCCGGGGAGCTGTTTTTT
NA TRBJ1-2 TRBD1 TRBV18 CASSQQGSGYTF TGTGCCAGCTCACAACAGGGGTCCGGCTACACCTTC
NA TRBJ2-5 TRBD2 TRBV7-2 CASSLGTSSETQYF TGTGCCAGCAGCTTGGGGACTAGCTCCGAGACCCAGTACTTC
few TRBJ2-7 NA TRBV7-9 CASSLVTFGNGSYEQYF TGTGCCAGCAGCTTAGTAACGTTTGGGAACGGCTCCTACGAGCAGTACTTC
NA TRBJ2-7 NA TRBV18 CASSPAGYEQYF TGTGCCAGCTCACCGGCGGGCTACGAGCAGTACTTC
NA TRBJ1-2 NA TRBV5-1 CASSLATGLGYTF TGCGCCAGCAGCTTGGCCACGGGGCTGGGCTACACCTTC
NA TRBJ2-3 TRBD1 TRBV6-1 CASSEQGMVADTQYF TGTGCCAGCAGCGAACAGGGGATGGTGGCAGATACGCAGTATTTT
few TRBJ1-1 NA TRBV10-1 CASSDGGQYTEAFF TGCGCCAGCAGTGACGGGGGGCAGTACACTGAAGCTTTCTTT
NA TRBJ1-5 NA TRBV27 CASSLGGIQPQHF TGTGCCAGCAGCCTGGGGGGAATTCAGCCCCAGCATTTT
NA TRBJ2-5 NA TRBV7-8 CASSSYPGALQETQYF TGTGCCAGCAGCTCGTATCCGGGGGCGCTACAAGAGACCCAGTACTTC
NA TRBJ1-2 TRBD1 TRBV19 CASSAQGPKPHTF TGTGCCAGTAGTGCACAGGGGCCAAAGCCCCACACCTTC
NA TRBJ1-1 NA TRBV29-1 CSVGGATEAFF TGCAGCGTTGGGGGGGCCACTGAAGCTTTCTTT
NA TRBJ1-4 NA TRBV27 CASSLLGRDEKLFF TGTGCCAGCAGTTTATTAGGACGAGATGAAAAACTGTTTTTT
NA TRBJ1-6 TRBD1 TRBV18 CASSPGTGDNSPLHF TGTGCCAGCTCACCCGGGACAGGGGATAATTCACCCCTCCACTTT
NA TRBJ2-3 TRBD1 TRBV28 CASRETGSGTDTQYF TGTGCCAGCAGAGAGACAGGGTCGGGGACAGATACGCAGTATTTT
NA TRBJ1-3 TRBD1 TRBV19 CASSTGQGAGNTIYF TGTGCCAGTAGTACCGGACAGGGGGCTGGAAACACCATATATTTT